The next 25 T cell receptor beta chains were all read from a single sample in a study of cytomegalovirus exposure and HLA in healthy donors. The table came from immunoSEQ multiplex PCR; TCRdb's copy has only in-frame clones and leaves some out. The repertoire includes more than 110,000 clones, 88% of them detected once, and just under 8% sits in the top ten. Sequenced: PBMCs. Receptors were obtained from a woman younger than 35 in good health and CMV-seropositive.

The V gene is TRBV5-6, the J gene TRBJ1-5, with 7 bases fitting TRBD1. The junction had 1 base not matched to a gene; V was cut back by 2 bases and J by 2 bases. Germline-derived CDR1 and CDR2 are SGHDT and YYEEEE. This CDR3 is built from 14 residues. CDR3 nucleotide sequence: TGTGCCAGCAGCTTTACAGGGGGCAATCAGCCCCAGCATTTT. It specifies CASSFTGGNQPQHF.

The chain recombines TRBV6-6 with TRBJ2-7; 7 bases are shared with TRBD1. V shed 6 bases and J 1 base; nucleotides not matched to a gene: 9. Germline loops: CDR1 MNHNY, CDR2 SVGAGI (reference sequence). There are 15 residues in the CDR3. This CDR3 is CASSDRVWESYEQYF. In nucleotides, the CDR3 is TGTGCCAGCAGCGACAGGGTGTGGGAATCCTACGAGCAGTACTTC.

This clone was picked up one time. The chain couples TRBV12-5 to TRBJ2-2; 10 nucleotides match TRBD1. CDR1 and CDR2 from the germline V gene are LGHNT and FRNRAP. The CDR3 has 14 amino acids. V dropped 6 bases and J dropped 6; count of bases not matched to a gene: 4. The CDR3 loop is CASGLGTGAGELFF. The CDR3 region has the DNA TGTGCTAGTGGCCTCGGGACAGGGGCCGGGGAGCTGTTTTTT.

V usage is TRBV7-6 and J usage is TRBJ1-1; D remains unclear. V was trimmed by 5 bases and J by 2 bases, leaving 12 bases between them. This CDR3 is built from 14 residues. Germline CDR1 and CDR2: SGHVS and FNYEAQ. CDR3 nucleotide sequence: TGTGCCAGCAGCCCAATCGGGGTTAACACTGAAGCTTTCTTT. It yields the protein CASSPIGVNTEAFF.

A single count supports this clone. This sequence joins TRBV7-3 and TRBJ2-2; 13 bases line up with TRBD2. The V gene end was trimmed by 4 bases and the J gene end by 4 bases; junction bases not matched to a gene: 6. This CDR3 region has 17 residues. Germline values: CDR1 SGHTA, CDR2 FQGTGA. DNA for the CDR3: TGTGCCAGCAGCTCAGGACTAGCGGGAGTGAGCACCGGGGAGCTGTTTTTT. Protein product: CASSSGLAGVSTGELFF.

The chain recombines TRBV7-9 with TRBJ2-7; 9 bases are a match to TRBD1. With 5 bases clipped from V and 3 bases from J, the junction kept 11 bases outside the gene matches. Germline CDR1 reads SEHNR; CDR2 reads FQNEAQ (reference sequence). The CDR3 is 16 residues long. CDR3 nucleotide sequence: TGTGCCAGCAGCGGAGGAATGACAGGGGGGTTCTACGAGCAGTACTTC. Its protein is CASSGGMTGGFYEQYF.

This chain uses TRBV30 with TRBJ1-4; D perhaps matches TRBD1 (6 bases). V gave up 4 bases and J gave up 8 bases, with 17 bases separating them. This CDR3 has 14 amino acids. Germline V gene data show CDR1 as GTSNPN and CDR2 as SVGIG (reference sequence). Here the CDR3 DNA reads TGTGCCTGGAACAGGGTGGCCCAGGGCGAAAAACTGTTTTTT. Its translation: CAWNRVAQGEKLFF.

This clone was seen just once. The CDR3 reads CASSLRFGNQPQHF. CDR3 DNA sequence: TGTGCCAGCAGCTTACGTTTCGGCAATCAGCCCCAGCATTTT. The chain links TRBV13 to TRBJ1-5, with D unclear. Per the germline V gene, CDR1 is PRHDT and CDR2 is FYEKMQ (reference sequence). This CDR3 is 14 amino acids long. The germline V and J ends were trimmed by 2 bases and 2 bases, with 7 bases remaining between them. Combining the CDR3 with reference TRBV13 and TRBJ1-5 gives the whole variable domain AAGVIQSPRHLIKEKRETATLKCYPIPRHDTVYWYQQGPGQDPQFLISFYEKMQSDKGSIPDRFSAQQFSDYHSELNMSSLELGDSALYFCASSLRFGNQPQHFGDGTRLSIL.

The chain recombines TRBV28 with TRBJ1-4; D might be TRBD1 (5 bases). V lost 8 bases, J lost 3 bases, and 10 bases lay in between. The CDR3 contains 13 residues. Per the germline V gene, CDR1 is MDHEN and CDR2 is SYDVKM. CDR3 residues: CASGMGPNEKLFF. The CDR3 bases are TGTGCCAGCGGGATGGGGCCTAATGAAAAACTGTTTTTT.

This clone showed up just a few times. V gene TRBV30 combines with J gene TRBJ1-4; D not resolved. Deletions cut 4 bases from V and 10 bases from J, with 19 bases between. The CDR3 spans 14 residues. Germline CDR1 reads GTSNPN; CDR2 reads SVGIG (reference sequence). The CDR3 region is CAWTRDGGIGKLFF. DNA for the CDR3: TGTGCCTGGACTCGAGACGGCGGCATAGGAAAACTGTTTTTT.

The chain is built from TRBV5-5 and TRBJ2-7; TRBD1 matches at 9 bases. Germline lookup yields CDR1 SGHKS and CDR2 YYEKEE (reference sequence). V lost 4 bases to trimming and J lost 4 bases; unmatched junction nucleotides: 3. This CDR3 spans 13 amino acids. Here the CDR3 reads CASSGTGKYEQYF. The CDR3 coding sequence is TGTGCCAGCAGCGGGACAGGGAAGTACGAGCAGTACTTC. The whole variable domain, remainder taken from reference TRBV5-5 and TRBJ2-7, is DAGVTQSPTHLIKTRGQQVTLRCSPISGHKSVSWYQQVLGQGPQFIFQYYEKEERGRGNFPDRFSARQFPNYSSELNVNALLLGDSALYLCASSGTGKYEQYFGPGTRLTVT.

This clone was seen a single time. The genes are TRBV30 and TRBJ2-2, with D perhaps matching TRBD1 (6 bases). Trimming stripped 0 bases from V and 3 bases from J, with 20 bases between. CDR1 and CDR2 (germline): GTSNPN, SVGIG (reference sequence). This CDR3 is built from 18 residues. CDR3 DNA sequence: TGTGCCTGGAGTGTACCCCCAGGGGCGGAGGATTACACCGGGGAGCTGTTTTTT. Protein sequence: CAWSVPPGAEDYTGELFF. Using reference TRBV30 and TRBJ2-2 for the parts outside the CDR3, the full variable domain is SQTIHQWPATLVQPVGSPLSLECTVEGTSNPNLYWYRQAAGRGLQLLFYSVGIGQISSEVPQNLSASRPQDRQFILSSKKLLLSDSGFYLCAWSVPPGAEDYTGELFFGEGSRLTVL.

This clone has a single count. The chain carries TRBV6-5 and TRBJ1-2; no definite D call. Germline V lookup: CDR1 MNHEY, CDR2 SVGAGI. CDR3 length: 11 amino acids. V lost 2 bases, J lost 7 bases, and 5 bases lay in between. The DNA for the CDR3 is TGTGCCAGCAGTTACCGGGGTGGCTACACCTTC. Translated: CASSYRGGYTF.

The J gene is TRBJ1-2, the V gene TRBV5-4, with D unresolved. Trimming took off 2 bases at V and 6 bases at J, with 11 bases between the two ends. CDR1 and CDR2 (germline): SGHNT, YYREEE (reference sequence). This CDR3 has 13 amino acids. The CDR3 region is CASSLTGSHGYTF. CDR3 bases: TGTGCCAGCAGCTTAACCGGGAGTCATGGCTACACCTTC. Full variable domain (remainder filled in from reference TRBV5-4 and TRBJ1-2): ETGVTQSPTHLIKTRGQQVTLRCSSQSGHNTVSWYQQALGQGPQFIFQYYREEENGRGNFPPRFSGLQFPNYSSELNVNALELDDSALYLCASSLTGSHGYTFGSGTRLTVV.

The V and J genes are TRBV5-6 and TRBJ1-6; TRBD1 is a possible D gene (6 bases). V was trimmed by 0 bases and J by 11 bases, leaving 12 bases between them. This CDR3 comprises 14 residues. From germline, CDR1 is SGHDT and CDR2 YYEEEE. The CDR3 DNA reads as TGTGCCAGCAGCTTGGTTGGACAGTTGGCACCCCTCCACTTT. Translated, it gives CASSLVGQLAPLHF.

V gene TRBV28 combines with J gene TRBJ2-1; TRBD2 matches at 9 bases. CDR3 length: 15 residues. J lost 0 bases, V lost 9 bases, and 6 bases had no gene match. Germline values: CDR1 MDHEN, CDR2 SYDVKM. CDR3 sequence reads: CASISGGSSYNEQFF. CDR3 DNA: TGTGCCAGTATTAGCGGGGGCAGCTCCTACAATGAGCAGTTCTTC.

The gene calls are TRBV10-1 and TRBJ1-6; TRBD1 is a possible D gene (5 bases). Germline V CDR1 and CDR2: WNHNN, SYGVQD (reference sequence). This CDR3 has 14 amino acids. V lost 9 bases, J lost 3 bases, and 12 bases lay in between. CDR3 sequence reads: CASSTDSYNSPLHF. The CDR3, as DNA: TGCGCCAGTTCCACCGACAGCTATAATTCACCCCTCCACTTT.

The chain carries TRBV2 and TRBJ2-2; TRBD2 is a possible D gene (5 bases). Germline assignment: CDR1 SNHLY and CDR2 FYNNEI. V lost 7 bases, J lost 1 base, and 10 bases lay in between. The CDR3 has 14 amino acids. As DNA, the CDR3 is TGTGCCAGCATGTTGGCGGGGAACACCGGGGAGCTGTTTTTT. Encoded protein: CASMLAGNTGELFF.

This clone occurred once. This chain links TRBV6-1 with TRBJ1-5; D gene uncertain. Per germline, CDR1 MNHNS and CDR2 SASEGT. There are 15 residues in the CDR3. Deletions cut 1 base from V and 0 bases from J, with 7 bases between. The CDR3 is CASSEVGNSNQPQHF. The CDR3 DNA follows: TGTGCCAGCAGTGAAGTCGGTAATAGCAATCAGCCCCAGCATTTT.

The gene calls are TRBV29-1 and TRBJ2-7; TRBD1 matches 9 bases. The length of the CDR3 is 12 residues. CDR1 and CDR2 (germline): SQVTM, ANQGSEA. After removal of 5 bases from V and 5 bases from J, the junction contained 4 bases not matched to a gene. The CDR3 DNA is TGCAGCGTTACCCGGACAGGGGACGAGCAGTACTTC. As protein: CSVTRTGDEQYF.

The V call is TRBV27, the J call TRBJ1-2; 8 bases are a match to TRBD1. The CDR3 loop spans 14 amino acids. The ends lost 4 bases at V and 2 bases at J; junction bases unmatched: 3. CDR1 is MNHEY, CDR2 SMNVEV, per germline (reference sequence). The DNA for the CDR3 is TGTGCCAGCAGTTCGTACAGGGGGAACTATGGCTACACCTTC. Amino acids: CASSSYRGNYGYTF.

J is TRBJ2-6 and V is TRBV5-4; D gene uncertain. Trimming took off 1 base at V and 0 bases at J, with 8 bases between the two ends. Germline loops: CDR1 SGHNT, CDR2 YYREEE (reference sequence). The CDR3 contains 16 residues. The CDR3 reads CASSLSSYSGANVLTF. DNA of the CDR3: TGTGCCAGCAGCTTGTCGTCCTACTCTGGGGCCAACGTCCTGACTTTC.

The chain joins TRBV19 to TRBJ1-5; 9 positions match TRBD1. The germline CDR1 and CDR2 sequences are LNHDA and SQIVND (reference sequence). The CDR3 consists of 15 residues. After removal of 8 bases from V and 2 bases from J, the junction contained 7 bases not matched to a gene. The chain's CDR3 is CASGQGRGGNQPQHF. Here the CDR3 DNA reads TGTGCCAGTGGACAGGGGAGGGGTGGCAATCAGCCCCAGCATTTT.

The chain carries TRBV6-1 and TRBJ2-7; D possibly corresponds to TRBD2 (5 bases). Germline CDR1 is MNHNS and CDR2 is SASEGT. The V end lost 2 bases, the J end lost 6 bases, and 14 bases lay between the germline ends. This CDR3 has 14 residues. CDR3 in amino acids: CASSESGWGLEQYF. CDR3 DNA sequence: TGTGCCAGCAGTGAATCGGGGTGGGGTCTCGAGCAGTACTTC.

The CDR3 bases are TGTGCCAGCAGTTACGGCCAGGGCCCGAACTATGGCTACACCTTC. Protein sequence: CASSYGQGPNYGYTF. The chain recombines TRBV6-5 with TRBJ1-2; D might be TRBD1 (5 bases). The V gene lost 2 bases and the J gene lost 2 bases, with 12 bases spanning the gap. CDR1 is MNHEY, CDR2 SVGAGI, per germline. This CDR3 comprises 15 residues.